This T cell receptor (beta chain) was documented in a study of blood T cell repertoires in COVID-19. Whole-study context: Sites in the United States, Italy and Spain provided acute and convalescent COVID-19 samples. PBMCs, B-cell-depleted T cells, or T cells were the source of the cDNA or gDNA that made up the material.

Under the authors' procedure: Reference gene primer amplification gave nucleated cell count estimates. Using immunoSEQ multiplex PCR, the repertoire was profiled, and TCRdb retains in-frame clones only, with some absent. That table supplies the V and J calls and clone size; D and trimming were determined from the DNA. The sample lists around 270,000 clones, around 88% occurring once. V was trimmed by 3 bases and J by 7 bases, leaving 16 bases between them. This CDR3 is 14 amino acids long. Germline assignment: CDR1 MGHRA and CDR2 YSYEKL. The receptor comes from a man younger than 40 with acute or convalescent COVID-19. Sequenced sample: peripheral blood. This rearrangement joins TRBV4-1 to TRBJ2-7, with D hard to call. In nucleotides, the CDR3 is TGCGCCAGCAGCCACGCCGCCCGGGTTCGAGAGCAGTACTTC. Amino acid sequence: CASSHAARVREQYF.